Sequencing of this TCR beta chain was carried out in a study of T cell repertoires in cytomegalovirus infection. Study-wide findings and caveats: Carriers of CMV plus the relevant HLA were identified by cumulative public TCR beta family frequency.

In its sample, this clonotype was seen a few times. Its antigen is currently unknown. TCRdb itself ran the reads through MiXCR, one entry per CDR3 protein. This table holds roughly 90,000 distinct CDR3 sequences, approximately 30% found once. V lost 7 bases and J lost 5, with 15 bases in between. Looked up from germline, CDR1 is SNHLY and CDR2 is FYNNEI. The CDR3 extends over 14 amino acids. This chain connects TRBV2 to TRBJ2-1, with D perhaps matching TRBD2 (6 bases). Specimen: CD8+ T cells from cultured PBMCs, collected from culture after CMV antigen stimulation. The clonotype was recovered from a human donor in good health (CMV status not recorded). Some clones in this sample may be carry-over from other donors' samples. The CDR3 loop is CASKVLAGNNEQFF. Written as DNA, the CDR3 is TGTGCCAGCAAGGTTCTCGCGGGGAACAATGAGCAGTTCTTC.